These T cell receptor beta chains were read from a single sample in a study of T cells in Graves' hyperthyroidism and ophthalmopathy. TCRdb passed the multiplex PCR reads through MiXCR, listing each CDR3 protein once. The sample consists of hundreds of thousands of distinct CDR3 sequences, approximately 20% of them appearing once. Sequenced sample: blood. All receptors come from a man aged 35 to 55 with Graves' ophthalmopathy. Both conserved end residues are part of each CDR3.

V	J	length	CDR3
TRBV7-2	TRBJ2-7	15	CASSSPGLAQYEQYF
TRBV12-3/TRBV12-4	TRBJ2-1	12	CASSLGTGEQFF
TRBV20-1	TRBJ2-1	15	CSARRLAGKDNEQFF
TRBV12-3/TRBV12-4	TRBJ2-7	13	CASSQGAGYEQYF
TRBV11-1	TRBJ1-1	13	CASKTDLNTEAFF
TRBV28	TRBJ1-1	13	CASSAPEGLRAFF
TRBV15	TRBJ1-4	16	CATSRGGTGGNEKLFF
TRBV7-9	TRBJ2-7	16	CASSQDRGEPSYEQYF
TRBV29-1	TRBJ1-5	13	CSVGGNSNQPQHF
TRBV7-2	TRBJ2-4	15	CASSLGGGGKNIQYF
TRBV3-1	TRBJ2-2	13	CASRGQGTGELFF
TRBV27	TRBJ1-2	13	CASSVQGRYGYTF
TRBV7-9	TRBJ1-5	14	CASSGGGGHQPQHF
TRBV27	TRBJ2-7	15	CASSFTDRPSDDQYF
TRBV5-1	TRBJ2-7	16	CASSPQPGLGPYEQYF
TRBV6-2/TRBV6-3	TRBJ1-3	16	CASRRAADHSGNTIYF
TRBV7-8	TRBJ2-3	13	CASSLRLPDTQYF
TRBV20-1	TRBJ2-1	18	CSARDRYAGEESYNEQFF
TRBV28	TRBJ2-2	15	CASSLFGTGGGELFF
TRBV27	TRBJ2-7	14	CASSPRTEDYEQYF
TRBV6-1	TRBJ2-2	12	CASRGAPGELFF
TRBV5-6	TRBJ1-1	15	CASSLAVQAATEAFF
TRBV11-3	TRBJ2-2	14	CASSLSAFPGELFF
TRBV2	TRBJ1-2	15	CASSEQGSNNYGYTF
TRBV14	TRBJ1-1	17	CASSLHPLGTTNTEAFF
TRBV9	TRBJ2-3	15	CASSARGASTDTQYF
TRBV28	TRBJ2-7	15	CASSPKSELSDEQYF
TRBV12-3/TRBV12-4	TRBJ1-5	13	CASSFTSEQPQHF
TRBV4-1	TRBJ1-4	13	CASSPQFREKLFF
TRBV11-2	TRBJ2-3	15	CASSQGVRRTDTQYF
TRBV5-5	TRBJ2-2	15	CASSFHLVGPGELFF
TRBV7-9	TRBJ2-7	13	CASSIGPHGEQYF
TRBV20-1	TRBJ1-1	20	CSAPPIPGQGKSGRNTEAFF
TRBV7-9	TRBJ2-7	15	CASSPPGSLNYEQYF
TRBV7-8	TRBJ2-3	15	CASSFRTGYTDTQYF
TRBV6-4	TRBJ2-3	16	CASSDLIRTCTDTQYF
TRBV3-1	TRBJ2-2	18	CASSQGAGGGVFSGELFF
TRBV5-4	TRBJ1-2	14	CASSQTGLDNGYTF
TRBV18	TRBJ1-6	15	CASSRGRPYNSPLHF
TRBV20-1	TRBJ2-1	13	CSATGRLTNEQFF
TRBV6-1	TRBJ2-7	12	CASSVQGGEQYF
TRBV20-1	TRBJ2-1	13	CSAFSGGGNEQFF
TRBV6-2/TRBV6-3	TRBJ1-1	18	CASSSPVGTGVGWIEAFF
TRBV29-1	TRBJ1-2	13	CSAIIQGYYGYTF
TRBV28	TRBJ2-3	13	CASSWDSAGTQYF
TRBV18	TRBJ1-4	15	CASSPREALGEKLFF
TRBV6-1	TRBJ2-4	15	CASSPHQRSKNIQYF
TRBV18	TRBJ1-4	14	CASSNSPQNEKLFF
TRBV7-8	TRBJ2-5	13	CASSFSNQETQYF
TRBV28	TRBJ2-3	17	CASSSPGERGGTDTQYF
TRBV12-3/TRBV12-4	TRBJ1-5	14	CASRGGTSNQPQHF
TRBV2	TRBJ1-2	12	CASSLTDNGYTF
TRBV6-5	TRBJ2-1	16	CASSYSLAGSYDEQFF
TRBV11-2	TRBJ2-1	16	CASSSPGLAGYNEQFF
TRBV20-1	TRBJ2-1	17	CSARIAGGGFVYNEQFF